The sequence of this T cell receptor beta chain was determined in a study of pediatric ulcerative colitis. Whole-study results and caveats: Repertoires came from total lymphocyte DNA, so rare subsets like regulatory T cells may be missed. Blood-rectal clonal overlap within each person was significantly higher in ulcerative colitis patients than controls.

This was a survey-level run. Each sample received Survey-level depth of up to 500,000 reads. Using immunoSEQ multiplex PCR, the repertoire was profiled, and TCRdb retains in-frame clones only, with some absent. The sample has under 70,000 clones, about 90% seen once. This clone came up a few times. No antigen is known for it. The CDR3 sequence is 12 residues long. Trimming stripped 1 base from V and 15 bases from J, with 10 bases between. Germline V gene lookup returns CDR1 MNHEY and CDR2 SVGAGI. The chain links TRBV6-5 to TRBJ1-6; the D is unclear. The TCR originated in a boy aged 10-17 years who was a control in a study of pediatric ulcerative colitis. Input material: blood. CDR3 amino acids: CASSYLSGVLHF. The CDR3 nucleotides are TGTGCCAGCAGTTACTTGTCCGGTGTCCTCCACTTT.